One T cell receptor (beta chain) is described in this entry. Its antigen remains unidentified. The data were obtained in a study of shared clonotypes between healthy human individuals. Points from the study as a whole: Sequencing depth was expected to affect clonotype sharing among donors.

The repertoire was sequenced with immunoSEQ multiplex PCR; TCRdb's copy has only in-frame clones and lacks some. This repertoire shows millions of clones, 95% found once; its top ten account for 0.1% to 0.15%. CDR3 length: 14 residues. Germline lookup yields CDR1 MNHNS and CDR2 SASEGT. V was trimmed by 3 bases and J by 1 base, leaving 9 bases between them. Sequencing was carried out using naive CD4+ T cells sorted from blood. Subset in this sample: CD45RA+ positively selected. The chain employs TRBV6-1 and TRBJ1-2; D uncertain. The source is a man aged 18 to 29 in good health. DNA of the CDR3: TGTGCCAGCAGTGAGATGCGGTTTAACTATGGCTACACCTTC. It encodes CASSEMRFNYGYTF.